The T cell receptor (beta chain) under discussion was sequenced for a study of blood T cell repertoires in COVID-19. This CDR3 comprises 15 residues. Germline V gene lookup returns CDR1 SEHNR and CDR2 FQNEAQ (reference sequence). Trimming cost V 6 bases and J 1 base; bases outside gene matches: 4. Per the original data handling: Reference gene primer amplification in the assay estimated nucleated cell counts. Only in-frame clones appear in the TCRdb table, and some are missing; sequencing was by immunoSEQ multiplex PCR. D and trimming were read from the DNA, whereas the V and J calls and clone size are those reported in that table. The sample has around 320,000 clones, 90% seen once.

The receptor was isolated from a woman between 18 and 29 years old with acute COVID-19. Sequencing was performed on PBMCs or T cells enriched from blood (not recorded which). This chain connects TRBV7-9 to TRBJ1-4; 8 nucleotides agree with TRBD1. The CDR3: CASSLDRGTNEKLFF. CDR3 sequence (DNA): TGTGCCAGCAGTCTTGACAGGGGAACTAATGAAAAACTGTTTTTT.